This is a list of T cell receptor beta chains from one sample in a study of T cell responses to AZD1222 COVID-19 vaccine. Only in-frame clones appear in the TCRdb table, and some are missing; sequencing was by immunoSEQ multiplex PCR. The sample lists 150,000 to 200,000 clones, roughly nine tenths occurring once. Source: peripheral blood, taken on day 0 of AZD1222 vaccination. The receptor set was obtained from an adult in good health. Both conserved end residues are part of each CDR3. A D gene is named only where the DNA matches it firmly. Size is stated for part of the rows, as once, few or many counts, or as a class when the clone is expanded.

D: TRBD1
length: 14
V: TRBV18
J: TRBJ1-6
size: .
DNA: TGTGCCAGCTCCCCGGGACAGGGCTATTCACCCCTCCACTTT
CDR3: CASSPGQGYSPLHF

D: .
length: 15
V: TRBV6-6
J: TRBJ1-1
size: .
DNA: TGTGCCAGCAGTTCAGGGTTGAGGATGAACACTGAAGCTTTCTTT
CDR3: CASSSGLRMNTEAFF

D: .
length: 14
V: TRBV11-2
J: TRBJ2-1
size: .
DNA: TGTGCCAGCAGCCCCTCCCCTAGGGGCGGGGAGCAGTTCTTC
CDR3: CASSPSPRGGEQFF

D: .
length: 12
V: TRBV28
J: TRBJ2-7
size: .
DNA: TGTGCCAGCAAGCAGGGGTCCCACGAGCAGTACTTC
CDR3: CASKQGSHEQYF

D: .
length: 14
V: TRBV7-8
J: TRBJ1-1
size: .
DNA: TGTGCCAGCAGCGCCTTATCCGGGAACACTGAAGCTTTCTTT
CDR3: CASSALSGNTEAFF

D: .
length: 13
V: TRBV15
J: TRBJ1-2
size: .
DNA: TGTGCCACCAGCAGAGGAGGTAGCTATGGCTACACCTTC
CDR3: CATSRGGSYGYTF

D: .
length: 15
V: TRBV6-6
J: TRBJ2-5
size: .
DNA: TGTGCCAGCAGTCACGTCCGACAGGGAGGAGAGACCCAGTACTTC
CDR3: CASSHVRQGGETQYF

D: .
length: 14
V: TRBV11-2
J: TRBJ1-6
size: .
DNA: TGTGCCAGCAGCGTAACCGGGAATAATTCACCCCTCCACTTT
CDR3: CASSVTGNNSPLHF

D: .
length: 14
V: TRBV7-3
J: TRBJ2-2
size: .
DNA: TGTGCCAGCAGCCCCCGGGGCAACACCGGGGAGCTGTTTTTT
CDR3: CASSPRGNTGELFF

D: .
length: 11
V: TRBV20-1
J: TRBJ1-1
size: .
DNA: TGCAGTGTGACACAGGGTACTGAAGCTTTCTTT
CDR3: CSVTQGTEAFF

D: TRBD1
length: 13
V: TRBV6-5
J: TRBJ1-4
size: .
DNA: TGTGCCAGCGCCGGACAGGGTCGTGAAAAACTGTTTTTT
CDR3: CASAGQGREKLFF

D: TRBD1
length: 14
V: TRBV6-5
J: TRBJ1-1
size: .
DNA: TGTGCCAGCAGACCGCAGGGGGCCTCGGCTGAAGCTTTCTTT
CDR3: CASRPQGASAEAFF

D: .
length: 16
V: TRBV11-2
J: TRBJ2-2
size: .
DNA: TGTGCCAGCAGCTTGGCGTTATCGGCGAACACCGGGGAGCTGTTTTTT
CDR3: CASSLALSANTGELFF

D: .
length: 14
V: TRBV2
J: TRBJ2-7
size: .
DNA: TGTGCCAGCTATCGCCAGGGCCGAGCCTACGAGCAGTACTTC
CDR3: CASYRQGRAYEQYF

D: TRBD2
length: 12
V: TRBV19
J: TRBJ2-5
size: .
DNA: TGTGCCAGTAGCCTTAGCGGGAAGACCCAGTACTTC
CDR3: CASSLSGKTQYF

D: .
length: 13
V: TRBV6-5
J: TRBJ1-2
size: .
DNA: TGTGCCAGCAGGCCATTGGGGATCGGAGGCTACACCTTC
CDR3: CASRPLGIGGYTF

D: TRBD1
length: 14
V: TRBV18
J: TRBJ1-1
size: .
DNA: TGTGCCAGCTCACCAGGGACAGGGGGAACTGAAGCTTTCTTT
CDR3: CASSPGTGGTEAFF

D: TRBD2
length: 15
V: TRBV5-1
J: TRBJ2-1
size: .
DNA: TGCGCCAGCTGCCGGACTAGCGGGGGCTACAATGAGCAGTTCTTC
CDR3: CASCRTSGGYNEQFF

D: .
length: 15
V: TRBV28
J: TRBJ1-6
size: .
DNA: TGTGCCAGCAGCCCTAACAGGGTTCCTAATTCACCCCTCCACTTT
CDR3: CASSPNRVPNSPLHF

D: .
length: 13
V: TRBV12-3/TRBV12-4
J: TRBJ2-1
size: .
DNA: TGTGCCAGCTCCCGGGGGACCTACAATGAGCAGTTCTTC
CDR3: CASSRGTYNEQFF

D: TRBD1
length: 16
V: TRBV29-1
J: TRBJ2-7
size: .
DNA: TGCAGCGTTGTAATCGTCGCCGGGACAGGGACCTACGAGCAGTACTTC
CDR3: CSVVIVAGTGTYEQYF

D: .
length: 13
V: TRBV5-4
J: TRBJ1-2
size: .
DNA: TGTGCCAGCAGCGTTGTAAGGGGTGGAGGCTACACCTTC
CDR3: CASSVVRGGGYTF

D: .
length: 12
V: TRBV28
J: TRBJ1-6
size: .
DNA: TGTGCCAGCAGTTTATGGGGCTCACCCCTCCACTTT
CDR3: CASSLWGSPLHF

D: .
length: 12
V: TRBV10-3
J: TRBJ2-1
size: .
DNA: TGTGCCATTTCGGGGACCGCGGGCGAGCAGTTCTTC
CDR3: CAISGTAGEQFF

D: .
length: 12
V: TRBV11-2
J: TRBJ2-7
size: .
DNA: TGTGCCAGCAGCTTAGATATCTACGAGCAGTACTTC
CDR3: CASSLDIYEQYF

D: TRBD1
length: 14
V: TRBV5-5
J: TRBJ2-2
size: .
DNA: TGTGCCAGCAAGCAGGGGGCATCCACCGGGGAGCTGTTTTTT
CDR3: CASKQGASTGELFF

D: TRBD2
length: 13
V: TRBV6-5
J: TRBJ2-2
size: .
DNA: TGTGCCAGCAGGCTAGCGGACACCGGGGAGCTGTTTTTT
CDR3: CASRLADTGELFF

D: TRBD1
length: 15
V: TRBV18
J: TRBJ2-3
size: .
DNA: TGTGCCAGCTCACCTCGGACAGGCGGAGCAGATACGCAGTATTTT
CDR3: CASSPRTGGADTQYF

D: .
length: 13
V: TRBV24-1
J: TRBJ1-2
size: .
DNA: TGTGCCACCAGTGATTCGACGGTGGGGGGCTACACCTTC
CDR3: CATSDSTVGGYTF

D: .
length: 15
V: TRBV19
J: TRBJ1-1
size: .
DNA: TGTGCCAGTTTGAGGAGGGGGGGAGTGAACACTGAAGCTTTCTTT
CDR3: CASLRRGGVNTEAFF

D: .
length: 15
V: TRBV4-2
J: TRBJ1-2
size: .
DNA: TGTGCCAGCAGCCAAGAAATAGGAAATAACTATGGCTACACCTTC
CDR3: CASSQEIGNNYGYTF

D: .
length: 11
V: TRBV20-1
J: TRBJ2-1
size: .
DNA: TGCAGTGCTGGTTGGAGGAATGAGCAGTTCTTC
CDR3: CSAGWRNEQFF

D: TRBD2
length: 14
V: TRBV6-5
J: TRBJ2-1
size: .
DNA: TGTGCCAGCAGCCCCGGACTAGCGGGAACCAGGTCGTTCTTC
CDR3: CASSPGLAGTRSFF

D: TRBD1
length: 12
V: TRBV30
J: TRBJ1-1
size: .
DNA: TGTGCCTGGGGACAGGGGGCTAGGAACGCTTTCTTT
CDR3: CAWGQGARNAFF

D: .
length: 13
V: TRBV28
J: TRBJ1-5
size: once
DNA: TGTGCCAGCAGTCCAAATAGCAATCAGCCCCAGCATTTT
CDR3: CASSPNSNQPQHF

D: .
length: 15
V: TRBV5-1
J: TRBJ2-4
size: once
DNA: TGCGCCAGCAGCTTGGCCTCGCAGTCTGGAACCATTCAGTACTTC
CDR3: CASSLASQSGTIQYF

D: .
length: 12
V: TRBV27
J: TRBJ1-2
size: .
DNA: TGTGCCAGCAGTTTCGGCGGAAGGGGCTACACCTTC
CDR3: CASSFGGRGYTF

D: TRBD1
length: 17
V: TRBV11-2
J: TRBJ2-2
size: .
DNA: TGTGCCAGCAGCTTGACAGGGGGCGCGTATAACACCGGGGAGCTGTTTTTT
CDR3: CASSLTGGAYNTGELFF

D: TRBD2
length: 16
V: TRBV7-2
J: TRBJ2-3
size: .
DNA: TGTGCCAGCAGCTTAAGACTAGCGGGAGCCCCAGATACGCAGTATTTT
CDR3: CASSLRLAGAPDTQYF

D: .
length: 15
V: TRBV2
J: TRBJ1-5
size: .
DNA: TGTGCCAGCAGTGAACGGGAGGTTAGCAATCAGCCCCAGCATTTT
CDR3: CASSEREVSNQPQHF

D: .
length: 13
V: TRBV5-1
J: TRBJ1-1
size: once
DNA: TGCGCCAGCACCTCGAGGGGGGACACTGAAGCTTTCTTT
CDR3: CASTSRGDTEAFF

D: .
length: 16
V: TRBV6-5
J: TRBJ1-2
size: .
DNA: TGTGCCAGCAGTTACTCTGGGGCAGAGATGGGGCATGGCTACACCTTC
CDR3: CASSYSGAEMGHGYTF

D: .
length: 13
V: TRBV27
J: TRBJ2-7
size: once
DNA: TGTGCCAGCCGCCCGTCGGGACGCTACGAGCAGTACTTC
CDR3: CASRPSGRYEQYF

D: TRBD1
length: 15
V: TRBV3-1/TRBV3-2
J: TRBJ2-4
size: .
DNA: TGTGCCAGCAGCTCACAGGGGAAGGCCAAAAACATTCAGTACTTC
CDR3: CASSSQGKAKNIQYF

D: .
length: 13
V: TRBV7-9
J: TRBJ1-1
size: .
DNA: TGTGCCAGCAGCTCACGGACGGTGTTAGAAGCTTTCTTT
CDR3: CASSSRTVLEAFF

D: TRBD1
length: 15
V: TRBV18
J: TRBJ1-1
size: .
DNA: TGTGCCAGCTCACCCAGACAGGGGGCCGGGACTGAAGCTTTCTTT
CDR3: CASSPRQGAGTEAFF

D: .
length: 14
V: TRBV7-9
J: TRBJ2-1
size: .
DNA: TGTGCCAGCAGCTTACCGAACACTCCCAATGAGCAGTTCTTC
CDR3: CASSLPNTPNEQFF

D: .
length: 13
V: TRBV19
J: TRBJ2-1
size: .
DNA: TGTGCCAGTAGCCTAACAGGGAACAATGAGCAGTTCTTC
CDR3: CASSLTGNNEQFF

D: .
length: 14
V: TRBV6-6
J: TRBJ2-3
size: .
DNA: TGTGCCAGCAGCCACCCAATATCCCCAGATACGCAGTATTTT
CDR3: CASSHPISPDTQYF

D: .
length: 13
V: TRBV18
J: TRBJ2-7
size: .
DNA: TGTGCCAGCTCAAGGGACGGGTCCTACGAGCAGTACTTC
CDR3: CASSRDGSYEQYF

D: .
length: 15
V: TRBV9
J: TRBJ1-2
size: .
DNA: TGTGCCAGCAGCGTAGCTTCAATAGGGTACTATGGCTACACCTTC
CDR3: CASSVASIGYYGYTF

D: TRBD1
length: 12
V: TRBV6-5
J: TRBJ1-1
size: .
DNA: TGTGCCAGCAGCCCGGACAGGGGGGTAGTTTTCTTT
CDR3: CASSPDRGVVFF

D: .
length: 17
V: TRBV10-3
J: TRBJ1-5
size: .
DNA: TGTGCCATCAGTGAGTCGTTAGGGGTGGGTAGCAATCAGCCCCAGCATTTT
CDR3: CAISESLGVGSNQPQHF

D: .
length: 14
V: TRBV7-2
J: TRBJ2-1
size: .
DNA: TGTGCCAGCCAACTGGGCGAGGTTAACCATGAGCAGTTCTTC
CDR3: CASQLGEVNHEQFF

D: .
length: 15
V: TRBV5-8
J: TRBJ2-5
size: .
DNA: TGTGCCAGCAGCTTGGGGGGAGTCATCCAAGAGACCCAGTACTTC
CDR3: CASSLGGVIQETQYF

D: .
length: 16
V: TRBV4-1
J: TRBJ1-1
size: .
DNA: TGCGCCAGCAGCCAATTCTCCGGGAACATGAACACTGAAGCTTTCTTT
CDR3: CASSQFSGNMNTEAFF